This T cell receptor (beta chain) was obtained from a study of early T cells in non-severe SARS-CoV-2 infection. Study details: Sequencing of unsorted whole blood was done on bulk RNA, leaving chains unpaired. Notes on the study in general: Using VDJdb, the matching emphasized anti-spike CD8 responses while missing private and CD4 specificities.

Unique molecular identifiers were added to individual cDNA molecules. TCRdb analysed the 5' RACE reads with MiXCR anew, one entry per CDR3 protein. The sample includes 35,000 to 45,000 distinct CDR3 sequences, approximately 6.3% of them seen just once. The length of the CDR3 is 14 residues. Germline loops: CDR1 SGHVS, CDR2 FNYEAQ. V was pared by 3 bases and J by 4 bases, with 4 bases of the junction left unmatched. In its sample, this clonotype was seen many times. The antigen is not known. This chain links TRBV7-6 with TRBJ1-2, with TRBD1 identical over 8 bases. This TCR came from an adult who was a healthcare worker with PCR-confirmed SARS-CoV-2 infection or an uninfected control (not recorded which). The starting material was whole blood, obtained at baseline. CDR3 amino acids: CASSFGQGGYGYTF. In DNA form, the CDR3 reads TGTGCCAGCAGCTTCGGACAGGGCGGCTATGGCTACACCTTC.